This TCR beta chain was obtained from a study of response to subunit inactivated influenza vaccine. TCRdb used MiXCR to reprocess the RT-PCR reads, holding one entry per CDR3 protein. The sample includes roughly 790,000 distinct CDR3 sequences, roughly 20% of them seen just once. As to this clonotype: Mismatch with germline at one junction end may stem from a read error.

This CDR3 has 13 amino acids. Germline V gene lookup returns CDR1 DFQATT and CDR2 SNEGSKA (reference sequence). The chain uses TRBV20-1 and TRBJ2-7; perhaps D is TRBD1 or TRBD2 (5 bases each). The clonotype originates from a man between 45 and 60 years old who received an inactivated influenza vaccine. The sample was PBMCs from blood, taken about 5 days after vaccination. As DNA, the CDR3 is TGCAGTACTAGGCGTCAGGGTTCCTACGAGCAGTACTTC. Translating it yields CSTRRQGSYEQYF.